This T cell receptor beta chain was identified during a study of cytomegalovirus exposure and HLA in healthy donors. Study summary: A subsequent analysis reported that the 95 to 150 validation repertoires were produced on the same platform that had also been used for the approximately 710 first-cohort repertoires.

Trimming removed 6 bases from V and 1 base from J; junction bases left unmatched: 4. The germline V gene encodes CDR1 MNHEY and CDR2 SVGAGI. The CDR3 covers 14 residues. Broader study findings: Cytomegalovirus status was reportedly diagnosed by the classifier with high specificity and sensitivity. While the bulk of TCR sequences proved rare, some public TCRs turned up in many donors.

The repertoire was sequenced with immunoSEQ multiplex PCR; TCRdb's copy has only in-frame clones and lacks some. The sample comprises 200,000 or so clones, approximately 82% of which are singletons, and roughly 12% rests with the top ten. The donors formed part of the roughly 120-subject validation cohort, distinct from the approximately 670-subject first cohort. As to this clone: Its matching antigen is unknown.

Source material: PBMCs. The chain has TRBV6-5 and TRBJ1-1; 8 bases are a match to TRBD1. The receptor was isolated from a woman under 40 in good health and CMV-seropositive. CDR3 coding DNA: TGTGCCAGCAGCGACAGGGGTCGGAACACTGAAGCTTTCTTT. It codes for CASSDRGRNTEAFF.